This passage covers 27 T cell receptor beta chains from one sample sequenced in a study of Graves' ophthalmopathy and Graves' hyperthyroidism. The study amplified TCR beta CDR3 regions using RNA transcripts. The workflow started with a first-round RT-PCR run with HTBI primers and then moved on to a second-round multiplex PCR. TCRdb itself ran the multiplex PCR reads through MiXCR, one entry per CDR3 protein. The table includes roughly 600,000 distinct CDR3 sequences, approximately 35% detected once. The sequenced sample was peripheral blood or thyroid tissue (not recorded which). These receptors all come from an adult man with Graves' hyperthyroidism.

This clonotype was counted at least ten times. The V and J genes are TRBV2 and TRBJ1-1; 7 nucleotides match TRBD1. V trimming: 7 bases; J trimming: 4 bases; junction bases outside the gene matches: 9. This CDR3 has 14 residues. Germline loops: CDR1 SNHLY, CDR2 FYNNEI. The DNA for the CDR3 is TGTGCCAGCAAAACAGAACAGGGGCGCACTGAAGCTTTCTTT. Translated, it gives CASKTEQGRTEAFF.

Turning to this clonotype: Mismatch with germline at one junction end may stem from a read error. The chain recombines TRBV6-6 with TRBJ1-6; D remains unclear. The germline CDR1 and CDR2 sequences are MNHNY and SVGAGI (reference sequence). The CDR3 loop spans 14 amino acids. CDR3 DNA sequence: TGCGCCAGCAGTTTTAGGCAGGATGATTCACCCCTCCACTTT. Its translation: CASSFRQDDSPLHF.

Ten or more counts support this clonotype. CDR3 in DNA: TGTGCCAGCAGTTTACCTGGGAGCGTGGACACCGGGGAGCTGTTTTTT. Its protein product is CASSLPGSVDTGELFF. The chain recombines TRBV12-3 or TRBV12-4 with TRBJ2-2, with TRBD2 as a possible D gene (5 bases). CDR3 length: 16 amino acids. Trimming stripped 2 bases from V and 3 bases from J, with 13 bases between.

This clonotype appeared once. This may stem from a read error, because a much larger clone lies one nucleotide away. This chain connects TRBV7-9 to TRBJ1-1, with 9 bases matching TRBD1. The length of the CDR3 is 15 residues. Germline V gives CDR1 SEHNR, CDR2 FQNEAQ (reference sequence). The CDR3 sequence is CSSSSRTGDDTEAFF. The CDR3 bases are TGTTCCAGCAGCTCGAGGACAGGGGATGACACTGAAGCTTTCTTT.

This clonotype was seen a few times. The rearrangement links TRBV25-1 to TRBJ2-3, with 8 bases identical to TRBD2. With V trimmed by 6 bases and J by 3 bases, 11 bases remained unmatched. CDR3 length: 16 amino acids. Germline-derived CDR1 and CDR2 are MGHDK and SYGVNS. The CDR3 loop reads CASSPGGGLATDTQYF. In DNA form, the CDR3 reads TGTGCCAGCAGCCCGGGAGGAGGACTAGCTACAGATACGCAGTATTTT.

This chain connects TRBV7-9 to TRBJ1-6; 9 bases line up with TRBD1. After removal of 5 bases from V and 6 bases from J, the junction contained 5 bases not matched to a gene. The CDR3 covers 15 residues. Germline V CDR1 and CDR2: SEHNR, FQNEAQ (reference sequence). The CDR3 spells CASSPDRGSNSPLHF. CDR3 sequence (DNA): TGTGCCAGCAGCCCGGACAGGGGCAGTAATTCACCCCTCCACTTT.

As concerns this clonotype: A much larger clone differs by one base, so this may be a read error. This chain connects TRBV2 to TRBJ1-3; D is undetermined. V lost 3 bases, J lost 4 bases, and 4 bases lay in between. In germline, CDR1 is SNHLY, CDR2 FYNNEI. This CDR3 spans 12 amino acids. The CDR3 DNA reads as TGTGCCAGCAGTGAGGGGGGAAACACCATATATTTT. Its protein product is CASSEGGNTIYF.

This chain connects TRBV5-1 to TRBJ2-7; 8 bases map to TRBD1. The J call is in doubt because the DNA end fits TRBJ2-1 better. Germline CDR1 is SGHRS and CDR2 is YFSETQ. The CDR3 extends over 13 amino acids. CDR3 sequence reads: CASREDRGHEQFF. CDR3 DNA: TGCGCCAGCAGGGAAGACAGGGGCCATGAGCAGTTCTTC.

The chain recombines TRBV12-3 or TRBV12-4 with TRBJ2-5; D possibly matches TRBD1 or TRBD2 (9 bases each). The CDR3 is made up of 17 amino acids. The V end was cut by 0 bases, the J end by 5 bases, with 19 bases between. CDR3 amino acids: CASSLALAGQGGETQYF. For the CDR3, the DNA is TGTGCCAGCAGTTTAGCCCTAGCGGGACAGGGTGGCGAGACCCAGTACTTC.

This clonotype was recorded at least ten times. The rearrangement joins TRBV2 to TRBJ1-1; 7 nucleotides line up with TRBD1. CDR3 length: 15 residues. J was trimmed by 1 base and V by 7 bases; bases with no gene match: 9. Germline CDR1 and CDR2: SNHLY and FYNNEI. CDR3 sequence: CASKMRTGSNTEAFF. CDR3 nucleotides: TGTGCCAGCAAAATGCGGACAGGATCGAACACTGAAGCTTTCTTT.

The sample holds a few counts of this clonotype. The chain has TRBV7-3 and TRBJ2-2, with TRBD2 matching over 10 bases. CDR1 and CDR2 (germline): SGHTA, FQGTGA. This CDR3 has 15 amino acids. J gave up 7 bases and V 1 base, and 3 bases lay outside the gene matches. CDR3 DNA: TGTGCCAGCAGCTTAATGCTAGCGGGAGTCGGGGAGCTGTTTTTT. It translates to CASSLMLAGVGELFF.

The J gene is TRBJ2-3, the V gene TRBV20-1; 8 bases are shared with TRBD1. Unmatched junction bases numbered 16, after V lost 3 bases and J lost 5 bases. Germline assignment: CDR1 DFQATT and CDR2 SNEGSKA (reference sequence). This CDR3 spans 17 amino acids. The CDR3 loop reads CSASGTLRDRPQDTQYF. CDR3 sequence (DNA): TGCAGTGCTAGCGGGACTTTACGGGACAGGCCCCAAGATACGCAGTATTTT.

This chain connects TRBV7-9 to TRBJ1-4; 7 positions match TRBD1. V dropped 5 bases and J dropped 0; count of bases not matched to a gene: 12. This CDR3 has 18 residues. The germline gives CDR1 SEHNR, CDR2 FQNEAQ (reference sequence). CDR3: CASSLSTGTDSTNEKLFF. The CDR3 region has the DNA TGTGCCAGCAGCCTAAGCACCGGGACAGATTCAACTAATGAAAAACTGTTTTTT. The variable domain in full, completed from reference TRBV7-9 and TRBJ1-4, reads DTGVSQNPRHKITKRGQNVTFRCDPISEHNRLYWYRQTLGQGPEFLTYFQNEAQLEKSRLLSDRFSAERPKGSFSTLEIQRTEQGDSAMYLCASSLSTGTDSTNEKLFFGSGTQLSVL.

Note on this clonotype: Since a much larger clone is just one base distant, this may be a read error. The chain combines TRBV5-1 with TRBJ2-5; 11 nucleotides match TRBD1. The CDR3 extends over 17 amino acids. V dropped 3 bases and J dropped 4; count of bases not matched to a gene: 11. Looked up from germline, CDR1 is SGHRS and CDR2 is YFSETQ. In DNA, the CDR3 is TGCGCCAGCAGCTCGGGTCTGGGACAGGGGGTCGGAGAGACCCAGTACTTC. Protein product: CASSSGLGQGVGETQYF.

At least ten counts were recorded for this clonotype. This sequence joins TRBV10-3 and TRBJ2-7; D might be TRBD2 (6 bases). Germline V lookup: CDR1 ENHRY, CDR2 SYGVKD. Trimming removed 7 bases at V and 0 bases at J, with 16 bases between. The CDR3 is made up of 15 amino acids. The CDR3 reads CAIKRLSGSSYEQYF. The CDR3 DNA sequence: TGTGCCATCAAGCGCCTTAGCGGAAGCTCCTACGAGCAGTACTTC.

On this clonotype itself: A much larger clone is a single base away; this may be a read error. V and J are TRBV7-9 and TRBJ1-2, with TRBD1 matching 8 bases. Germline V CDR1 and CDR2: SEHNR, FQNEAQ (reference sequence). The CDR3 sequence is 15 residues long. Here the CDR3 DNA reads TGTGCCAGCAGCTTAGGCCCGGGACAGGTCTATGGCCACACCTTC. It encodes CASSLGPGQVYGHTF.

This clonotype was recorded a few times. The CDR3, as DNA: TGTGCCAGCAGCCAAGCCGTTTGGAGCTCCTATAATTCACCCCTCCACTTT. It translates to CASSQAVWSSYNSPLHF. The chain combines TRBV14 with TRBJ1-6; D remains ambiguous. CDR3 size: 17 residues. The germline V gene encodes CDR1 SGHDN and CDR2 FVKESK. V shed 1 base and J shed 0 bases, with 10 bases lying between them.

As to this clonotype: A much larger clone sits a single nucleotide away, making a read error possible. V is TRBV20-1 and J is TRBJ1-4; the D is unclear. From germline, CDR1 is DFQATT and CDR2 SNEGSKA (reference sequence). The CDR3 totals 15 residues. The CDR3 reads CSAGGSTSTNERLFF. The CDR3 region has the DNA TGCAGTGCTGGAGGATCTACTTCAACTAATGAAAGACTGTTTTTT.

This clonotype was seen repeatedly, ten times or more. The rearrangement uses TRBV5-8 and TRBJ1-1; no reliable D call. The V gene's germline CDR1 is SGHTS and CDR2 YDEGEE. The ends were cut back, 0 bases at V and 6 bases at J, with 9 bases in the middle. The length of the CDR3 is 13 residues. CDR3 in amino acids: CASSLERAAEAFF. DNA of the CDR3: TGTGCCAGCAGCTTGGAGAGAGCGGCTGAAGCTTTCTTT.

Notes on this clonotype: Given the absence of the conserved phenylalanine or tryptophan at the CDR3 end, a read error is likely. This sequence joins TRBV11-2 and TRBJ2-2; 7 positions match TRBD1. This CDR3 is built from 16 residues. Germline V lookup: CDR1 SGHAT, CDR2 FQNNGV. The V segment lost 3 bases and the J segment 4 bases; nucleotides outside the gene matches: 8. CDR3 protein: CASSLPTGVGTGELFS. CDR3 DNA sequence: TGTGCCAGCAGCTTGCCTACAGGGGTAGGCACCGGGGAGCTGTTTTCT.

This clonotype was seen at least ten times. The chain joins TRBV2 to TRBJ1-2, with D unresolved. V dropped 4 bases and J dropped 4 bases, with 7 bases sitting between them. CDR3 length equals 12 residues. Per the germline V gene, CDR1 is SNHLY and CDR2 is FYNNEI. CDR3 DNA: TGTGCCAGCAGTGCCGATGGCTATGGCTACACCTTC. Its translation: CASSADGYGYTF.

This clonotype was detected only a few times. The chain has TRBV2 and TRBJ2-7; a possible D gene is TRBD1 (5 bases). CDR1 and CDR2 (germline): SNHLY, FYNNEI. Trimming stripped 6 bases from V and 4 bases from J, with 10 bases between. The CDR3 consists of 12 residues. The CDR3 nucleotides are TGTGCCAGCAGCTTTAGACAGTACGAGCAGTACTTC. Translated: CASSFRQYEQYF.

This clonotype was detected many times. V is TRBV7-3 and J is TRBJ1-1; D remains unclear. Trimming left V 6 bases short and J 2 bases short, with 10 bases between. CDR1 and CDR2 from the germline V gene are SGHTA and FQGTGA. The CDR3 runs to 13 residues. The CDR3 reads CASSKGPNTEAFF. Written as DNA, the CDR3 is TGTGCCAGCAGTAAAGGCCCAAACACTGAAGCTTTCTTT.

CDR3 sequence reads: CASSSTGTGWYNQPQHF. CDR3 nucleotide sequence: TGTGCCAGCAGCAGTACCGGGACAGGGTGGTACAATCAGCCCCAGCATTTT. The rearrangement links TRBV5-8 to TRBJ1-5, with 9 bases identical to TRBD1. The germline V gene has CDR1 SGHTS and CDR2 YDEGEE. The CDR3 loop spans 17 amino acids. J lost 3 bases, V lost 4 bases, and 11 bases had no gene match.

The chain links TRBV29-1 to TRBJ2-2; D is ambiguous. V shed 7 bases and J shed 1 base, with 4 bases lying between them. This CDR3 region has 11 residues. Germline V gene lookup returns CDR1 SQVTM and CDR2 ANQGSEA. The CDR3 coding sequence is TGCAGCGCCATGAACACCGGGGAGCTGTTTTTT. Protein product: CSAMNTGELFF.

CDR3 amino acids: CASSQATSGGWTEAFF. The DNA of the CDR3 is TGTGCCAGCAGCCAAGCGACCTCAGGGGGTTGGACTGAAGCTTTCTTT. This chain joins TRBV12-3 or TRBV12-4 and TRBJ1-1; 7 bases line up with TRBD1. CDR3 size: 16 residues. V trimming: 6 bases; J trimming: 5 bases; junction bases outside the gene matches: 15.

On this clonotype itself: This could be a read error, since a much larger clone is one nucleotide away. CDR3 DNA: TGCAGTGCTAGAGATCTCTTACTAGCGGGGGTAAGCGAGCAGTACTTC. It specifies CSARDLLLAGVSEQYF. The rearrangement uses TRBV20-1 and TRBJ2-7, with TRBD2 matching 11 bases. CDR3 length: 16 residues. The V and J ends lost 0 bases and 6 bases, in that order; junction bases with no gene match: 10. Germline CDR1 DFQATT, CDR2 SNEGSKA (reference sequence).